This TCR beta chain was retrieved from a study of blood T cell repertoires in COVID-19. The wider study: Samples taken during acute and convalescent COVID-19 were collected in the United States, Italy and Spain. Sample material is recorded as cDNA or gDNA derived from T cells, B-cell-depleted T cells, or PBMCs.

Profiling relied on immunoSEQ multiplex PCR, and the TCRdb table lists in-frame clones only, not all of them. Among 250,000 to 300,000 clones, about 86% were seen once, and the ten largest hold about 4%. This CDR3 has 13 residues. Trimming stripped 5 bases from V and 1 base from J, with 9 bases between. V and J are TRBV12-3 or TRBV12-4 and TRBJ2-7; no clear D gene. What was sequenced was peripheral blood. The sequence derives from a man aged 18 to 30 with active or convalescent COVID-19. As DNA, the CDR3 is TGTGCCAGCAGTCTCCGTGTGTCCTACGAGCAGTACTTC. Encoded protein: CASSLRVSYEQYF.